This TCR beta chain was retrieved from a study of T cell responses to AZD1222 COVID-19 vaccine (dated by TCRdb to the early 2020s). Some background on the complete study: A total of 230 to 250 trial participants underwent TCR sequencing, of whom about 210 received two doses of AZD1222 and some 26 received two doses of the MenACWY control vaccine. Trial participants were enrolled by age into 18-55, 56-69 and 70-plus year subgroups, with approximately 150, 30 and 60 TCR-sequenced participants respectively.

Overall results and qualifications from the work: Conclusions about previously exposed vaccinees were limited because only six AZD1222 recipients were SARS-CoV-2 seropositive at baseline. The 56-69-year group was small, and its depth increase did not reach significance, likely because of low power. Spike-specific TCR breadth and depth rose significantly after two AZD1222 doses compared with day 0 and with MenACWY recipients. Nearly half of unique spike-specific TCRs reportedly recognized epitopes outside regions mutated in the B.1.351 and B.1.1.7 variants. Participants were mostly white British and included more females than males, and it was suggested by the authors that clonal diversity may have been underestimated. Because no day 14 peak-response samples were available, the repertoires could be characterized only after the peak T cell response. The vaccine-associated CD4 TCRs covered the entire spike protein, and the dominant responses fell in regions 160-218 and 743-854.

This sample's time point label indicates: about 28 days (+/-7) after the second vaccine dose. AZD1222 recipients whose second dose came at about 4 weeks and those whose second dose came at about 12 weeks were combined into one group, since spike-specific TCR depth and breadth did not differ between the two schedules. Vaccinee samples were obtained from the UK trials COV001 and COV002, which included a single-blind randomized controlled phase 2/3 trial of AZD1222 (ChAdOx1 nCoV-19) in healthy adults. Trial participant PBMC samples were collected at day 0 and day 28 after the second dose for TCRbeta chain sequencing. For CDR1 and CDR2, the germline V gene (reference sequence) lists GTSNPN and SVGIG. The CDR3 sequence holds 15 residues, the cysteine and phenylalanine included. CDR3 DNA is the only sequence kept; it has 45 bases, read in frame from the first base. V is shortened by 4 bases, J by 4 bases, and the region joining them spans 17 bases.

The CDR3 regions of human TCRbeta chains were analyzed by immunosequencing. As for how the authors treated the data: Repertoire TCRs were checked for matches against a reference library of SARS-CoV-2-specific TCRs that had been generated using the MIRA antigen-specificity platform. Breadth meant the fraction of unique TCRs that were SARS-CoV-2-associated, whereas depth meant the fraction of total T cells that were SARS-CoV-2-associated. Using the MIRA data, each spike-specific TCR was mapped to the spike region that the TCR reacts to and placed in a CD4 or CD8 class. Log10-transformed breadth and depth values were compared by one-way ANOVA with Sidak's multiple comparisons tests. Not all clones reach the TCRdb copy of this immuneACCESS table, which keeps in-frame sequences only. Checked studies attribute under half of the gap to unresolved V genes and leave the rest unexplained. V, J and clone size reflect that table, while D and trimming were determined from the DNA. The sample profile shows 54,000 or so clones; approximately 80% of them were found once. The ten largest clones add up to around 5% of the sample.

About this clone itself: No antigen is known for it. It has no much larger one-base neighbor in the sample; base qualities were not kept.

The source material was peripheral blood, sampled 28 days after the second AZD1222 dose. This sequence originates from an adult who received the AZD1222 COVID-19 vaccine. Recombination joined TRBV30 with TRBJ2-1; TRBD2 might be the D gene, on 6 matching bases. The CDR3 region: CAWTRAGSAYNEQFF. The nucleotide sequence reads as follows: TGTGCCTGGACCCGAGCGGGCTCGGCTTACAATGAGCAGTTCTTC.